This TCR beta chain was sequenced in a study of blood T cell repertoires in COVID-19. TCRdb's copy holds only in-frame clones and misses some; the assay was immunoSEQ multiplex PCR. The sample has 300,000 to 450,000 clones, 85% to 90% seen once. Germline CDR1 reads SEHNR; CDR2 reads FQNEAQ (reference sequence). After removal of 4 bases from V and 6 bases from J, the junction contained 13 bases not matched to a gene. CDR3 length: 17 residues. The V gene is TRBV7-9, the J gene TRBJ1-5; 9 bases are shared with TRBD1. The TCR was taken from a man younger than 35 who had recovered from COVID-19. Sequenced: PBMCs or T cells enriched from blood (not recorded which). CDR3 DNA sequence: TGTGCCAGCAGCTCCAACCCGGGGGGACAGGGAGGTCAGCCCCAGCATTTT. Translated, it gives CASSSNPGGQGGQPQHF.